This T cell receptor (beta chain) appears in the sequencing data of a study of molecular identifiers for immune sequencing clone quantification (dated 2018 in TCRdb). Study-level background: For a replicate experiment, the RNA from either approximately 20,000 or 98,000 naive CD8 T cells was divided into five aliquots, and four of those aliquots went on to sequencing. CD8 T cells were used in a methods study to benchmark molecular-identifier clustering-based TCR repertoire sequencing (MIDCIRS) and TCR RNA copy counting.

Libraries of naive CD8 T cells were generated from roughly 21,000 to 960,000 sorted cells, with 10%, 30% or 50% of the purified RNA used. Naive CD8 T cells were FACS-sorted as CD8+CD4-CCR7+CD45RA+ on a BD FACSAria II into RLT Plus buffer. To test detection sensitivity, Jurkat RNA equal to some 11 TCR copies was added to samples of about 19,000-1,100,000 naive CD8 T cells. CD8 T cells were enriched with RosetteSep CD8+ T Cell Enrichment Cocktail and Ficoll-Paque, followed by ACK red cell lysis. What the authors observed across the whole study: The sizes of highly expanded clones could end up underestimated when identical TCR molecules share a barcode. Modeling indicated roughly 3.2 TCR RNA copies recovered per cell, compared with 7.5 to 10 by digital PCR, which implies a capture efficiency of approximately 31%. Even against a background of around 950,000 naive CD8 T cells, spiked-in Jurkat TCR RNA amounting to a single cell's worth was reported to be detectable. When barcode sub-clustering was not used, chimeric consensus sequences inflated TCR diversity, with chimeras reaching as high as 47%. In CMV-specific effector cells, over 99% of molecules were held by clones above 20 RNA copies, whereas under 1% of molecules were held by such clones in naive cells. The naive libraries included spiked-in Jurkat TCR RNA (about 11 copies' worth), and this RNA is not part of the donor repertoire.

Counted from cysteine to phenylalanine, this CDR3 has 11 amino acids. The entry retains the CDR3 DNA only, 33 bases that are in frame from base 1. Taken from the germline V gene (reference sequence), the CDR1 and CDR2 loops are DFQATT and SNEGSKA. The library came from PCR. The run used a NextSeq 500. Preparation of bulk TCR libraries followed a previously described approach, with the TCR primers listed in Table S5. Purification of total RNA was performed with the Qiagen AllPrep DNA/RNA kit. Before any analysis, reads coming from multiple sequencing runs of the same library were combined into one pool. From the authors' description of their analysis: Reads were retained only if an exact TCR constant sequence was present, and the retained reads were trimmed to 150 nt and grouped according to their 12-nt molecular barcodes. Reads within each barcode group were sub-clustered using a 15% Levenshtein threshold, and quality-weighted consensus sequences were constructed for each RNA molecule. Non-functional sequences were removed, as were lower-count sequences one edit away from another. On the basis of fitting two negative binomial distributions, barcode sub-clusters with fewer than 20% of the maximum read count were discarded. TCRdb handled the public reads itself, with Q25 trimming in fastp and clone calling in MiXCR, and kept productive beta chains. Rows with a matching CDR3 protein are joined into one entry that keeps the most common DNA and genes. The V and J calls here are based on TCRdb, not the publication. This sample has some 97,000 distinct CDR3 sequences in its table, and roughly 24% of those were observed once. Clones ranked in the top ten supply under 1% of the sample.

Regarding this clonotype: Its binding antigen is unknown. This may be a read error, as it is one base from a much larger clone.

The sequence was obtained from a human donor in good health. Some libraries in this study had Jurkat cell RNA spiked in. Sequencing was carried out using naive CD8+ T cells from blood, with Jurkat cell RNA spiked in. Per the publication, the cell subset or site label means: FACS-sorted CD8+CD4-CCR7+CD45RA+ naive T cells. Rearrangement joined TRBV20-1 to TRBJ2-7, with no confident D gene call. The nucleotide sequence reads TGCAGTGCTAGAGAACTCTACGCGCAGTACTTC. It encodes CSARELYAQYF.